The 24 T cell receptor beta chains reported below all come from one sample, sequenced in a study of cytomegalovirus exposure and HLA in healthy donors. 60 Vbeta and 13 Jbeta primers were used in PCR. Sequencing was performed with immunoSEQ multiplex PCR; in TCRdb, only in-frame clones are kept and a portion is missing. Of about 61,000 clones detected, more than 80% appear once; the ten largest clones hold approximately 1.5%. Sequenced sample: PBMCs. The receptors were sampled from a man aged 25 to 45 in good health and CMV-seropositive.

The chain is built from TRBV2 and TRBJ2-3, with 7 positions matching TRBD2. The germline CDR1 and CDR2 sequences are SNHLY and FYNNEI. J gave up 3 bases and V 1 base, and 10 bases lay outside the gene matches. The CDR3 length is 17 residues. In DNA, the CDR3 is TGTGCCAGCAGTGAAGATAGTACGGCGGGAGCGACAGATACGCAGTATTTT. Protein: CASSEDSTAGATDTQYF.

The gene calls are TRBV27 and TRBJ2-7, with TRBD2 identical over 10 bases. Germline V gene sequence: CDR1 MNHEY, CDR2 SMNVEV (reference sequence). The CDR3 runs to 15 residues. J lost 4 bases, V lost 3 bases, and 6 bases had no gene match. Written as DNA, the CDR3 is TGTGCCAGCAGTTTTAGCAAGCGGGAGGGTTACGAGCAGTACTTC. Translated: CASSFSKREGYEQYF.

This clone was seen just once. The chain uses TRBV5-5 and TRBJ2-5, with D maybe TRBD1 (6 bases). The germline CDR1 and CDR2 sequences are SGHKS and YYEKEE (reference sequence). The CDR3 is 14 amino acids. V was clipped by 4 bases and J by 4 bases, with 14 bases between them. CDR3 DNA sequence: TGTGCCAGCAGCCTTCGGACAGTCGGAGAGACCCAGTACTTC. Amino acids: CASSLRTVGETQYF.

The CDR3 DNA reads as TGTGCCAGCAGCTTGGTAAGCGGGGGAGAGACCCAGTACTTC. This codes for CASSLVSGGETQYF. The V gene is TRBV5-6, the J gene TRBJ2-5; 8 bases line up with TRBD2. J lost 4 bases, V lost 0 bases, and 2 bases had no gene match. CDR3 length equals 14 residues. Germline V gene lookup returns CDR1 SGHDT and CDR2 YYEEEE.

V usage is TRBV2 and J usage is TRBJ1-1, with D tentatively TRBD1 (6 bases). V lost 1 base, J lost 1 base, and 10 bases lay in between. The CDR3 covers 15 residues. The V gene's germline CDR1 is SNHLY and CDR2 FYNNEI. The CDR3 DNA reads as TGTGCCAGCAGTGAAGGGAGAGGGGGGAACACTGAAGCTTTCTTT. This encodes CASSEGRGGNTEAFF.

V usage is TRBV5-1 and J usage is TRBJ1-5; a weak D match, TRBD1 (5 bases). Germline V gene data show CDR1 as SGHRS and CDR2 as YFSETQ. V was pared by 5 bases and J by 0 bases, with 12 bases between. CDR3 length equals 15 residues. In nucleotides, the CDR3 is TGCGCCAGCAGTTCTCAGGACAATAGCAATCAGCCCCAGCATTTT. This codes for CASSSQDNSNQPQHF.

This chain connects TRBV11-2 to TRBJ2-7; D is uncertain. Trimming left V 2 bases short and J 0 bases short, with 8 bases between. Germline lookup yields CDR1 SGHAT and CDR2 FQNNGV. The CDR3 length is 14 residues. The CDR3 protein is CASSLQVNSYEQYF. CDR3 in DNA: TGTGCCAGCAGCTTACAGGTTAACTCCTACGAGCAGTACTTC.

The chain joins TRBV7-3 to TRBJ2-7; 11 nucleotides line up with TRBD1. This CDR3 contains 14 residues. Germline V lookup: CDR1 SGHTA, CDR2 FQGTGA. Trimming took 5 bases from V and 7 from J; bases not matched to a gene: 7. CDR3: CASSRTGGAEEQYF. The DNA of the CDR3 is TGTGCCAGCAGCCGGACAGGGGGCGCGGAAGAGCAGTACTTC.

This chain links TRBV7-2 with TRBJ1-2, with D uncertain. The length of the CDR3 is 14 residues. The V gene lost 0 bases and the J gene lost 3 bases, with 8 bases spanning the gap. The V gene's germline CDR1 is SGHTA and CDR2 FQGNSA. The CDR3 nucleotides are TGTGCCAGCAGCTTAGCCGGGGTAGACTATGGCTACACCTTC. The encoded protein is CASSLAGVDYGYTF.

The rearrangement joins TRBV10-3 to TRBJ2-3; possibly TRBD2 for D (5 bases). Trimming took off 3 bases at V and 1 base at J, with 11 bases between the two ends. The CDR3 is made up of 15 amino acids. The germline V gene encodes CDR1 ENHRY and CDR2 SYGVKD. The CDR3 coding sequence is TGTGCCATCAGTGACTATCGGCGGGGCACAGATACGCAGTATTTT. Its protein product is CAISDYRRGTDTQYF.

The chain has TRBV4-3 and TRBJ2-4; TRBD2 matches at 9 bases. CDR1 and CDR2 from the germline V gene are LGHNA and YSLEER. CDR3 size: 20 residues. The ends lost 0 bases at V and 1 base at J; junction bases unmatched: 13. Here the CDR3 DNA reads TGCGCCAGCAGCCAAGACAGGACCCGGACTAGCGATTGGGCCAAAAACATTCAGTACTTC. This sequence encodes CASSQDRTRTSDWAKNIQYF.

The chain carries TRBV9 and TRBJ2-7, with TRBD2 matching over 10 bases. The CDR3 contains 19 residues. The germline CDR1 and CDR2 sequences are SGDLS and YYNGEE. J lost 5 bases, V lost 0 bases, and 17 bases had no gene match. CDR3 residues: CASSVATGFSSGSRNEQYF. CDR3 nucleotide sequence: TGTGCCAGCAGCGTAGCTACGGGATTTTCTAGCGGGAGTCGAAACGAGCAGTACTTC.

The rearrangement uses TRBV7-9 and TRBJ2-1; TRBD1 is a possible D gene (5 bases). This CDR3 is 15 amino acids long. V was cut by 7 bases and J by 8 bases, with 21 bases left in between. From germline, CDR1 is SEHNR and CDR2 FQNEAQ (reference sequence). CDR3: CASTTRAVSIHEQFF. The CDR3, as DNA: TGTGCCAGCACCACCAGGGCCGTGAGCATCCATGAGCAGTTCTTC.

V usage is TRBV4-1 and J usage is TRBJ2-7, with 8 bases matching TRBD2. The junction had 7 bases not matched to a gene; V was cut back by 0 bases and J by 3 bases. The CDR3 loop spans 16 amino acids. CDR1 and CDR2 from the germline V gene are MGHRA and YSYEKL. The CDR3 DNA follows: TGCGCCAGCAGCCAAGATTGGACTAGCAACTACTACGAGCAGTACTTC. This translates into CASSQDWTSNYYEQYF.

This chain's CDR3 is CASSSDSFSYEQYF. The DNA for the CDR3 is TGTGCCAGCAGCTCGGACAGCTTCTCCTACGAGCAGTACTTC. The chain uses TRBV11-3 and TRBJ2-7, with D possibly being TRBD1 (6 bases). Trimming left V 4 bases short and J 0 bases short, with 10 bases between. The CDR3 is 14 amino acids. Germline V lookup: CDR1 SGHNT, CDR2 YENEEA.

A note on this clone: The sample carries other DNA sequences with the same CDR3. The V and J genes are TRBV6-6 and TRBJ1-1; no definite D call. V was trimmed by 0 bases and J by 4 bases, leaving 9 bases between them. This CDR3 has 14 amino acids. From germline, CDR1 is MNHNY and CDR2 SVGAGI (reference sequence). The DNA for the CDR3 is TGTGCCAGCAGTTACTCGACGGGGATCACTGAAGCTTTCTTT. It encodes CASSYSTGITEAFF.

This chain connects TRBV7-8 to TRBJ2-2; the match to TRBD2 covers 7 bases. Trimming at V came to 4 bases and at J to 5 bases, leaving 7 bases not matched to a gene. Germline CDR1 reads SGHVS; CDR2 reads FQNEAQ. CDR3 length equals 15 residues. The CDR3 nucleotides read TGTGCCAGCAGCTACCGACTAGCAACTACCGGGGAGCTGTTTTTT. This sequence encodes CASSYRLATTGELFF.

The table lists this clone with a count of one. This chain uses TRBV19 with TRBJ1-4; D call uncertain. The CDR3 has 13 amino acids. Trimming shortened V by 4 bases and J by 5 bases, and 8 bases separated the two germline ends. Germline CDR1 reads LNHDA; CDR2 reads SQIVND (reference sequence). The CDR3 sequence is CASSSQVNEKLFF. In DNA form, the CDR3 reads TGTGCCAGTAGTAGTCAGGTCAATGAAAAACTGTTTTTT.

J is TRBJ1-2 and V is TRBV18; 8 positions match TRBD1. CDR3 length: 15 amino acids. After removal of 3 bases from V and 6 bases from J, the junction contained 9 bases not matched to a gene. Germline V CDR1 and CDR2: KGHSH, LQKENI. CDR3 DNA sequence: TGTGCCAGCTCACCGACCCAACAGGGGGAGGATGGCTACACCTTC. Translation: CASSPTQQGEDGYTF.

This chain uses TRBV11-2 with TRBJ1-4; 7 bases fit TRBD1. Germline loops: CDR1 SGHAT, CDR2 FQNNGV. The CDR3 is 17 residues long. Trimming cost V 5 bases and J 2 bases; bases outside gene matches: 11. As DNA, the CDR3 is TGTGCCAGCAGCCCGGGACAGCCTCTACGGACTAATGAAAAACTGTTTTTT. Its translation is CASSPGQPLRTNEKLFF.

V usage is TRBV6-5 and J usage is TRBJ1-2, with TRBD1 identical over 10 bases. The CDR3 is 14 residues long. J gave up 7 bases and V 2 bases, and 4 bases lay outside the gene matches. Germline assignment: CDR1 MNHEY and CDR2 SVGAGI. The CDR3 DNA reads TGTGCCAGCAGTTACGGGGACAGGGGATCTGGCTACACCTTC. This codes for CASSYGDRGSGYTF.

CDR3 protein: CASSASVTSRNEQFF. The CDR3 DNA sequence: TGTGCCAGCAGCGCCTCCGTTACTAGTCGAAATGAGCAGTTCTTC. V gene TRBV9 combines with J gene TRBJ2-1, with D maybe TRBD2 (5 bases). This CDR3 contains 15 residues. Trimming removed 3 bases at V and 7 bases at J, with 17 bases between. Germline V gives CDR1 SGDLS, CDR2 YYNGEE.

This chain uses TRBV18 with TRBJ2-5; 7 positions agree with TRBD1. The J segment lost 5 bases and the V segment lost 2 bases, leaving 5 bases of the junction unmatched. The germline gives CDR1 KGHSH, CDR2 LQKENI. The CDR3 extends over 14 amino acids. CDR3 residues: CASSPSARGETQYF. CDR3 DNA sequence: TGTGCCAGCTCACCATCGGCCAGGGGGGAGACCCAGTACTTC.

The chain employs TRBV5-4 and TRBJ2-1; maybe TRBD2 (6 bases). Per germline, CDR1 SGHNT and CDR2 YYREEE (reference sequence). V lost 0 bases, J lost 5 bases, and 9 bases lay in between. This CDR3 spans 14 amino acids. CDR3 loop: CASSLAGEDNEQFF. The CDR3 bases are TGTGCCAGCAGCTTGGCGGGGGAAGACAATGAGCAGTTCTTC.